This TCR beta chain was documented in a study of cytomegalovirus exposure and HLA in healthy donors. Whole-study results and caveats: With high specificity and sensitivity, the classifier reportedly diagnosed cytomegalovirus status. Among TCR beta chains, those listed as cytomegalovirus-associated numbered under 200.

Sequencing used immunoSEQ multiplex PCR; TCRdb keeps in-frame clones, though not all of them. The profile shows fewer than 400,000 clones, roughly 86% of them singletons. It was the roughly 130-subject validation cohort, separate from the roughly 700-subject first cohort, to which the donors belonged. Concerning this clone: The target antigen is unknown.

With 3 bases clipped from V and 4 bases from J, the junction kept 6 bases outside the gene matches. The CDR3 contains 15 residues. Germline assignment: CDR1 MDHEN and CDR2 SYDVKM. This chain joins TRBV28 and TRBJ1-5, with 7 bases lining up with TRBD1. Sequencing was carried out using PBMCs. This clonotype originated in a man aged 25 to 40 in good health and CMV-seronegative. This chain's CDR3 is CASSFEGARNQPQHF. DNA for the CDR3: TGTGCCAGCAGTTTCGAGGGGGCGCGAAATCAGCCCCAGCATTTT.